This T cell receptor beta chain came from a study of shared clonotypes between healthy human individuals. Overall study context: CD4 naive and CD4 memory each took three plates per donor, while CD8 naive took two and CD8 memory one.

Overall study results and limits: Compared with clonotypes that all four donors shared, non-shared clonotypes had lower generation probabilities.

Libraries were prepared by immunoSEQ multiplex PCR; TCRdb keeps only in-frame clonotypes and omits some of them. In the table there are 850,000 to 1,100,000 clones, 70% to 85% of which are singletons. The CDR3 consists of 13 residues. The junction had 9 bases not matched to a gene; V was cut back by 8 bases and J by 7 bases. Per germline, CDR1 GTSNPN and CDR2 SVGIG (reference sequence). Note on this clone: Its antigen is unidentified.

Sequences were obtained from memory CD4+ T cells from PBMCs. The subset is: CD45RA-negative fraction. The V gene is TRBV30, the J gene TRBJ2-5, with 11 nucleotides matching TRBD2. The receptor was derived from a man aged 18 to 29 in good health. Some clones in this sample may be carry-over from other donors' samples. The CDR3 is CAQTSGSQRTQYF. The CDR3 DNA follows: TGTGCCCAAACTAGCGGGAGCCAAAGGACCCAGTACTTC.